This TCR beta chain was profiled in a study of T-cell reconstitution after alpha-beta-depleted transplantation in children. The length of the CDR3 is 13 residues. V gave up 2 bases and J gave up 4 bases, with 9 bases separating them. The authors prepared the TCRbeta library with unique molecular identifiers. TCRdb processed the PCR reads anew with MiXCR; each CDR3 protein has one entry. The data show roughly 300,000 distinct CDR3 sequences, 9.9% seen once. In this sample, this clonotype turned up a few times. The origin of this receptor is a human donor who donated a stem cell graft to a child with SCID. The chain links TRBV12-3 or TRBV12-4 to TRBJ2-7; D remains unclear. The sample here was PBMCs from the stem cell graft donor, taken from the stem cell graft. The CDR3 protein is CASSLSLEYEQYF. In nucleotides, the CDR3 is TGTGCCAGCAGTTTATCCTTAGAATACGAGCAGTACTTC.